Listed below are T cell receptor beta chains from one sample, sequenced in a study of Graves' ophthalmopathy and Graves' hyperthyroidism. TCRdb independently ran MiXCR on the multiplex PCR reads; one entry per CDR3 protein. This table has about 740,000 distinct CDR3 sequences, approximately 40% appearing once. Input material: peripheral blood. The receptors were sampled from an adult man with Graves' ophthalmopathy. The CDR3 runs from the conserved cysteine through the conserved F or W. Clone size is shown for a subset of rows, as once, few, many or a class of expanded clone.

CDR3 protein	clone size	V gene	J gene
CASSHPPVRGNTIYF	many	TRBV7-2	TRBJ1-3
CASSLVRGENTGELFF	many	TRBV7-9	TRBJ2-2
CASSEWGRRVGF	-	TRBV2	TRBJ2-7
CASSYSGPQNYGYTF	-	TRBV25-1	TRBJ1-2
CASRQVTGPYEQYF	-	TRBV19	TRBJ2-7
CASSLVRDYGYTF	-	TRBV5-4	TRBJ1-2
CASSYWGLTEAFF	-	TRBV6-6	TRBJ1-1
CASSVDRGSEETQYF	-	TRBV9	TRBJ2-5
CASSATGSSYEQYF	few	TRBV6-5	TRBJ2-7
CSLREAGTVETQYF	once	TRBV29-1	TRBJ2-5
CASSQEFQGVETQYF	-	TRBV4-3	TRBJ2-5
CATSDPGTGAEGSGANVLTF	once	TRBV24-1	TRBJ2-6
CATSDLPGQERDTQYF	-	TRBV24-1	TRBJ2-3
CSARVASGTNYGYTF	-	TRBV20-1	TRBJ1-2
CSERQVTNTEAFF	-	TRBV29-1	TRBJ1-1
CASSEEEGYTF	many	TRBV2	TRBJ1-2
CSVEDPPGTGELFF	few	TRBV29-1	TRBJ2-2
CRPVEAGGYTF	-	TRBV29-1	TRBJ1-2
CSVSRTGDGRETQYF	-	TRBV29-1	TRBJ2-5
CASSLRGGVYEQYF	few	TRBV7-9	TRBJ2-7
CASSFGYSYEQYF	-	TRBV7-2	TRBJ2-7
CASSYSRADHEQYF	-	TRBV10-3	TRBJ2-7
CSAGNTEAFF	many	TRBV29-1	TRBJ1-1
CASSPGQSAYGYTF	many	TRBV5-1	TRBJ1-2
CASSAVGGPQHF	many	TRBV9	TRBJ1-5
CASSQPGQANEKLFF	-	TRBV7-8	TRBJ1-4
CASSSTPGQGSRDGYTF	many	TRBV6-5	TRBJ1-2
CSCGPGAYEQYF	-	TRBV29-1	TRBJ2-7
CARTSGRGSSTF	many	TRBV2	TRBJ1-2
CASSGGRGDYGYTF	many	TRBV19	TRBJ1-2
CASSYSTGTFYGYTF	-	TRBV10-3	TRBJ1-2
CASSQVQRVTRGRHGELFF	-	TRBV9	TRBJ2-2
CASSASYRDRIRNTEAFF	-	TRBV7-8	TRBJ1-1
CASSRTSPTVYGYTF	-	TRBV6-5	TRBJ1-2
CASSLDLGAGNYGYTF	-	TRBV7-2	TRBJ1-2
CASSHTQEGNTIYF	many	TRBV4-3	TRBJ1-3
CASSEATSGTYYEQYF	few	TRBV10-1	TRBJ2-7
CASSFKATVNTEAFF	-	TRBV12-1	TRBJ1-1
CASRDEQYF	-	TRBV27	TRBJ2-7
CSVSPGTGAYEQYF	-	TRBV29-1	TRBJ2-7
CASSLATGRTLRETQYF	-	TRBV12-3/TRBV12-4	TRBJ2-5
CSVEGGYRGDTEAFF	many	TRBV29-1	TRBJ1-1
CASRTTSGSTYEQYF	-	TRBV12-3/TRBV12-4	TRBJ2-7
CASRDREVVEAFF	many	TRBV2	TRBJ1-1
CASSEEAVTGELFF	many	TRBV2	TRBJ2-2
CSARGQGAREQYF	many	TRBV20-1	TRBJ2-7
CASSQAWRDTYEQYF	-	TRBV7-9	TRBJ2-7
CSARPPGSYEQYF	-	TRBV20-1	TRBJ2-7
CASSLERGVYGYTF	many	TRBV7-2	TRBJ1-2
CASSQGRRSTEAFF	few	TRBV4-3	TRBJ1-1
CASSFATNQPQHF	-	TRBV24-1	TRBJ1-5
CAISYRGDTEAF	-	TRBV10-3	TRBJ2-6